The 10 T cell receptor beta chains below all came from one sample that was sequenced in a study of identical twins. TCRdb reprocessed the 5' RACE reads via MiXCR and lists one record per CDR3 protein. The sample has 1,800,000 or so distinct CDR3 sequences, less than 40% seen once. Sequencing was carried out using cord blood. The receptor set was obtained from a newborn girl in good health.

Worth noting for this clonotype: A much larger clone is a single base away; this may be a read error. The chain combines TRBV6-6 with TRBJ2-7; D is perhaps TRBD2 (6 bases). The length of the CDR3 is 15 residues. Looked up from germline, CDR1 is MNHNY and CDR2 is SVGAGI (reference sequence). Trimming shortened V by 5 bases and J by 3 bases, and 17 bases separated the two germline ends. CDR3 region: CASSRGGARLYEQYF. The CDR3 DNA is TGTGCCAGCAGTAGGGGAGGTGCAAGGCTCTACGAGCAGTACTTC.

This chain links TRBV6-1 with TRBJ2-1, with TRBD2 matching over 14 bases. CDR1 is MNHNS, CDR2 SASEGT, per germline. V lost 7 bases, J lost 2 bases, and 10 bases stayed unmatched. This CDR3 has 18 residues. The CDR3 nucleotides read TGTGCCAGCAACAGACTAGCGGGAGGGCGCCGAACCTACAATGAGCAGTTCTTC. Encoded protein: CASNRLAGGRRTYNEQFF.

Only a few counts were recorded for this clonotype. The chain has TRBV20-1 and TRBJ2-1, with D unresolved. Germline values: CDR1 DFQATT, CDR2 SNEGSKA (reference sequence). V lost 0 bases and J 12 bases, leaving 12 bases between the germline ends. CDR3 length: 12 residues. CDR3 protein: CSAREVSLGQFF. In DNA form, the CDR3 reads TGCAGTGCTAGAGAGGTCTCTCTCGGGCAGTTCTTC.

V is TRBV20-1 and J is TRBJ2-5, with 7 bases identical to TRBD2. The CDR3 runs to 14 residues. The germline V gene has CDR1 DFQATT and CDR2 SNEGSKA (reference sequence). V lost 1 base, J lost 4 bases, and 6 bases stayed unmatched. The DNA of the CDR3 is TGCAGTGCTAGAGCTAGCGGACCCGCAGAGACCCAGTACTTC. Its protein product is CSARASGPAETQYF.

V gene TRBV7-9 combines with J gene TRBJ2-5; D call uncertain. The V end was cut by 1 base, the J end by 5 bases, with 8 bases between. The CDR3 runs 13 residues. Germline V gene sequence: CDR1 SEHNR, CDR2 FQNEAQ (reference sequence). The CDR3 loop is CASSLEVGETQYF. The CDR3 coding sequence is TGTGCCAGCAGCTTAGAGGTCGGGGAGACCCAGTACTTC.

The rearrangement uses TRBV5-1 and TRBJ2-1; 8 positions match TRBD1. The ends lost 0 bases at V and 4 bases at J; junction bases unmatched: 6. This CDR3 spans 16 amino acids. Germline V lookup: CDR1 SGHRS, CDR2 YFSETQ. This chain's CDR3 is CASSLVGDRLYNEQFF. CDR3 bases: TGCGCCAGCAGCTTGGTAGGGGACAGGCTATACAATGAGCAGTTCTTC.

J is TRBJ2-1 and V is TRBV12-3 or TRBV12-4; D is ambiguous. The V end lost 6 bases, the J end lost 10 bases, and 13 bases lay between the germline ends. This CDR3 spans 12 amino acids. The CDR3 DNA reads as TGTGCCAGCAGCTCGAGATTTAGCGAGCAGTTCTTC. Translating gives CASSSRFSEQFF.

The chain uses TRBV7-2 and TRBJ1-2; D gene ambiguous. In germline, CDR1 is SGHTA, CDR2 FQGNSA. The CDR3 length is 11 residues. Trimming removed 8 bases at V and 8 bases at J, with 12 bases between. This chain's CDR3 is CASGDYGGYTF. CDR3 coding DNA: TGTGCCAGCGGAGACTATGGGGGCTACACCTTC.

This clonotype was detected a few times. The CDR3 region is CASSSGQGRRADTQYF. Written as DNA, the CDR3 is TGTGCCAGCAGCTCTGGACAGGGAAGGAGGGCAGATACGCAGTATTTT. The chain recombines TRBV7-2 with TRBJ2-3; TRBD1 matches at 8 bases. CDR3 length equals 16 residues. CDR1 SGHTA and CDR2 FQGNSA come from the germline V gene. The ends lost 4 bases at V and 4 bases at J; junction bases unmatched: 10.

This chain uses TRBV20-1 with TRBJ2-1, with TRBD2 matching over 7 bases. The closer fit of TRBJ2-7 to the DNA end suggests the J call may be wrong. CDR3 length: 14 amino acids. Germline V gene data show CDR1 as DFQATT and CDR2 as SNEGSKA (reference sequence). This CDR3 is CSAVGRSSYYEQYF. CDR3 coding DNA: TGCAGTGCCGTCGGGAGGAGCTCCTACTACGAGCAGTACTTC.